This T cell receptor beta chain was captured in a study of Graves' ophthalmopathy and Graves' hyperthyroidism. Points from the study as a whole: Sensitivity reached around 67% and specificity around 76% when the model predicted ophthalmopathy progression. Most expanded clonotypes in thyroid above 0.001 frequency also showed up in blood.

As the template, RNA transcripts were used to amplify TCR beta CDR3 regions. Second-round multiplex PCR came after first-round RT-PCR with HTBI primers. TCRdb redid the calling of the multiplex PCR reads with MiXCR, one entry per CDR3 protein. The data contain hundreds of thousands of distinct CDR3 sequences, about 21% of them singletons. The germline V gene encodes CDR1 MNHNS and CDR2 SASEGT. Trimming shortened V by 6 bases and J by 13 bases, and 18 bases separated the two germline ends. The CDR3 sequence is 12 residues long. Worth noting for this clonotype: Antigen unknown.

Other autoimmune disease, uncontrolled infection, pregnancy and lactation led to exclusion. PBMCs had their origin in fresh peripheral blood (approximately 10 ml). The clonotype was recovered from a woman aged 18-35 years with stable Graves' hyperthyroidism. This chain joins TRBV6-1 and TRBJ1-2; D is ambiguous. Sequencing was carried out using peripheral blood. CDR3 residues: CASSIDGLRVTF. CDR3 coding DNA: TGTGCCAGCAGCATAGACGGATTACGGGTCACCTTC.